This TCR beta chain is drawn from a study of cytomegalovirus exposure and HLA in healthy donors (dated 2017 in TCRdb). About the study as a whole: According to a later analysis, one platform produced both the approximately 110 validation repertoires and the 666 repertoires of the first cohort. The study was designed to test whether signatures of past pathogen exposure could be identified by cataloging public T cell receptors. To predict cytomegalovirus infection status, the study combined high-throughput TCR immunosequencing, statistical association of individual TCRs with disease status, and machine learning. A separate validation cohort of more than 100 different subjects was used in addition to the 666-subject first cohort.

What the work shows at the level of the full study, not this receptor alone: Of the cluster scores, roughly 95% were above 0 in a later analysis, which found that TCRs clustered in the first cohort also tended to co-occur in the 95 to 150 validation repertoires. Three of the identified cytomegalovirus-associated TCR beta chains were confirmed in vitro to be specific for cytomegalovirus antigens. Across donors, most TCR sequences were observed very rarely, whereas some public TCRs were present in many individuals. According to the authors, the approach could potentially be generalized to other disease states and immunological phenotypes. The validation cohort had no HLA typing available for a later analysis, so co-occurrence within that cohort was assessed over all 120 or so repertoires. The classifier was reported to diagnose cytomegalovirus status with high specificity and sensitivity in both the original cohort and the validation cohort. In the study, some 160 TCR beta chains were listed as associated with cytomegalovirus.

Unmatched junction bases come to 5, with V trimmed by 4 bases and J by 10 bases. The CDR3 contains 12 residues, cysteine and phenylalanine counted. Just CDR3 DNA is preserved here, 36 bases in frame from base 1. CDR1 and CDR2 were assigned from the germline V gene as SGHRS and YFSETQ. With regard to this clone: The specificity of this receptor is unknown. Base-call qualities are not available, and no considerably larger clone is one nucleotide away.

Library method: the immunoSEQ multiplex PCR assay. Concerning the study's data processing: A statistical classification framework was built for diagnosing cytomegalovirus status from the catalog of TCR beta chain sequences. In its TCRdb copy, this immuneACCESS table keeps in-frame sequences only and misses some clones. Where compared with another copy, unresolved V genes explain less than half of these, and the others have no known cause. V and J calls and clone size are those listed in that table; D and trimming were worked out from the DNA. For this sample the table gives a few hundred thousand clones, of which roughly 87% were detected only once. The ten largest make up over 0.9% of the sample. Donors formed part of the validation cohort, which comprised fewer than 150 subjects and was distinct from the first cohort of several hundred subjects.

Material: PBMCs. Recombination joined TRBV5-1 with TRBJ2-1, and TRBD1 matches 7 of the central bases. The sequence was obtained from a man between 25 and 39 years old in good health and CMV-seronegative. The CDR3 here reads CASSPDREEQFF. The nucleotides are TGCGCCAGCAGCCCCGACAGGGAAGAGCAGTTCTTC.